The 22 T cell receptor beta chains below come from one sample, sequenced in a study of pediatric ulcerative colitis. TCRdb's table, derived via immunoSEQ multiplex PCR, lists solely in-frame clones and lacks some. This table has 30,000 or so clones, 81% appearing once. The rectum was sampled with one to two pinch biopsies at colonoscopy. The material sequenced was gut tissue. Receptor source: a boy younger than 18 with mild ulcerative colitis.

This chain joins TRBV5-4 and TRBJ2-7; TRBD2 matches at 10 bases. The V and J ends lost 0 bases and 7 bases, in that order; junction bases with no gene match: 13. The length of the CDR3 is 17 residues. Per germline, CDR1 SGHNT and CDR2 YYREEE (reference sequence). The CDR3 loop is CASSLGGTSVVWGEQYF. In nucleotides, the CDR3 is TGTGCCAGCAGCTTGGGTGGGACTAGCGTGGTGTGGGGAGAGCAGTACTTC.

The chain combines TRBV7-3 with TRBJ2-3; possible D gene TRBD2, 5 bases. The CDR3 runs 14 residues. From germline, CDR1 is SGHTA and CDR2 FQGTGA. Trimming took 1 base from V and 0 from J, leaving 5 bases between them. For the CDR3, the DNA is TGTGCCAGCAGCTTAAGGACTAGCACAGATACGCAGTATTTT. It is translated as CASSLRTSTDTQYF. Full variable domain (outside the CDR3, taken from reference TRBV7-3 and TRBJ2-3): GAGVSQTPSNKVTEKGKYVELRCDPISGHTALYWYRQSLGQGPEFLIYFQGTGAADDSGLPNDRFFAVRPEGSVSTLKIQRTERGDSAVYLCASSLRTSTDTQYFGPGTRLTVL.

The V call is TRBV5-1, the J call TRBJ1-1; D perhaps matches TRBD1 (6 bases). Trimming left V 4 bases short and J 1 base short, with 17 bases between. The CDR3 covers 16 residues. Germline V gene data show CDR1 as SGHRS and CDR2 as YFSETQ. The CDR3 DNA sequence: TGCGCCAGCAGCCATAGCAAATTACAGGGGAACACTGAAGCTTTCTTT. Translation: CASSHSKLQGNTEAFF.

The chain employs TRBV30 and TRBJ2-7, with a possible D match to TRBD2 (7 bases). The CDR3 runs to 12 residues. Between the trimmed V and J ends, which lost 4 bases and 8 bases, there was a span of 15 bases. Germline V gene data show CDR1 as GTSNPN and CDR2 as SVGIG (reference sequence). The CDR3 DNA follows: TGTGCCTGGACGGGGGGCGGGCTTAAGCAGTACTTC. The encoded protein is CAWTGGGLKQYF. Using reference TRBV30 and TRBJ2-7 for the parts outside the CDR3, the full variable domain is SQTIHQWPATLVQPVGSPLSLECTVEGTSNPNLYWYRQAAGRGLQLLFYSVGIGQISSEVPQNLSASRPQDRQFILSSKKLLLSDSGFYLCAWTGGGLKQYFGPGTRLTVT.

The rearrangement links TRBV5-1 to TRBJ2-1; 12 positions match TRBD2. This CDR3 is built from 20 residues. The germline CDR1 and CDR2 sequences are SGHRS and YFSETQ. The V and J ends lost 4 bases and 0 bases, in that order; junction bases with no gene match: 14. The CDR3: CASSQLLLAGGESSYNEQFF. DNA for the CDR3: TGCGCCAGCAGCCAACTCCTACTAGCGGGGGGCGAAAGCTCCTACAATGAGCAGTTCTTC.

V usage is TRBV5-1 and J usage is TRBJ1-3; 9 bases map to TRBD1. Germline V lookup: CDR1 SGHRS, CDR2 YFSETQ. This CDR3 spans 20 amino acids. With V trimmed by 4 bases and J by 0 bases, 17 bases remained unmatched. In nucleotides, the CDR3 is TGCGCCAGCAGCGAAGGGACAGGGCGAAATGAGGGGGTCTCTGGAAACACCATATATTTT. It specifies CASSEGTGRNEGVSGNTIYF.

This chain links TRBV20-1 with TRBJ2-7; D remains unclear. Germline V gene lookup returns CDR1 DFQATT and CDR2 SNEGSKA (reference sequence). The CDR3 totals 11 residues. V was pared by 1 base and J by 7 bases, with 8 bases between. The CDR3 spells CSARGPGEQYF. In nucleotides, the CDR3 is TGCAGTGCTAGAGGGCCCGGGGAGCAGTACTTC.

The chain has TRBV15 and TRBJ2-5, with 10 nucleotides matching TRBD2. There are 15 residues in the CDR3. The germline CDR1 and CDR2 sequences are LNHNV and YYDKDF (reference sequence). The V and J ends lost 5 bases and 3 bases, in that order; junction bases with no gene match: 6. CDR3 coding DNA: TGTGCCACCAGCTCGTTTGGACTAGCGGAAGAGACCCAGTACTTC. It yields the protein CATSSFGLAEETQYF.

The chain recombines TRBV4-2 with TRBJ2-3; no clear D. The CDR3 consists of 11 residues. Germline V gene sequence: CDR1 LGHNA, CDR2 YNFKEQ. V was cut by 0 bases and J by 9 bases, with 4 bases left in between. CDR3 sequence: CASSQDVTQYF. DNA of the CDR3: TGTGCCAGCAGCCAAGACGTCACGCAGTATTTT.

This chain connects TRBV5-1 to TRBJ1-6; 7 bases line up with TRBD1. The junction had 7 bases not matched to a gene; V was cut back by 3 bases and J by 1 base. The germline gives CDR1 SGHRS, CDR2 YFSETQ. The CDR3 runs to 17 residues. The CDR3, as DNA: TGCGCCAGCAGCTGGAGGGGACAGACGTCCTATAATTCACCCCTCCACTTT. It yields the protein CASSWRGQTSYNSPLHF.

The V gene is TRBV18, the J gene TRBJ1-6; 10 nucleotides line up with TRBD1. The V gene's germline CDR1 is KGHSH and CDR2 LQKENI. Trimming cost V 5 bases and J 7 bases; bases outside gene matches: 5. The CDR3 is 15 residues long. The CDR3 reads CASSEPGQGNSPLHF. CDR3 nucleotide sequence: TGTGCCAGCTCAGAACCGGGACAGGGGAATTCACCCCTCCACTTT.

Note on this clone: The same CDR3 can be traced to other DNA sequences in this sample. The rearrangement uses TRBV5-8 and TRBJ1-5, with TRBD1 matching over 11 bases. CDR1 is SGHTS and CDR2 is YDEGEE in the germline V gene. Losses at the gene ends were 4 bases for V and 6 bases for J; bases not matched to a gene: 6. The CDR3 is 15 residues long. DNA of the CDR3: TGTGCCAGCAGCCTCTCGGGGACAGGGGGTCAGCCCCAGCATTTT. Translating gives CASSLSGTGGQPQHF.

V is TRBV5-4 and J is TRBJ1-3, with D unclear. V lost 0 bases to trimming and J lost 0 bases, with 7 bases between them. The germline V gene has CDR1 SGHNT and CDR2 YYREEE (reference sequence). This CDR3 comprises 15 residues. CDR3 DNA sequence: TGTGCCAGCAGCTTGGATCGGAGCTCTGGAAACACCATATATTTT. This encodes CASSLDRSSGNTIYF. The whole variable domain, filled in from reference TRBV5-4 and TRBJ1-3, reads ETGVTQSPTHLIKTRGQQVTLRCSSQSGHNTVSWYQQALGQGPQFIFQYYREEENGRGNFPPRFSGLQFPNYSSELNVNALELDDSALYLCASSLDRSSGNTIYFGEGSWLTVV.

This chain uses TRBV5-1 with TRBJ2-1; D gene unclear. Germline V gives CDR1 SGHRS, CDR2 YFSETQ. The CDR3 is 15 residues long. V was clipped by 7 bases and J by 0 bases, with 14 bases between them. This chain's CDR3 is CASLPDGSSYNEQFF. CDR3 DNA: TGCGCCAGCCTCCCGGACGGAAGCTCCTACAATGAGCAGTTCTTC. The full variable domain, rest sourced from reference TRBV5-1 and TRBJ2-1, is KAGVTQTPRYLIKTRGQQVTLSCSPISGHRSVSWYQQTPGQGLQFLFEYFSETQRNKGNFPGRFSGRQFSNSRSEMNVSTLELGDSALYLCASLPDGSSYNEQFFGPGTRLTVL.

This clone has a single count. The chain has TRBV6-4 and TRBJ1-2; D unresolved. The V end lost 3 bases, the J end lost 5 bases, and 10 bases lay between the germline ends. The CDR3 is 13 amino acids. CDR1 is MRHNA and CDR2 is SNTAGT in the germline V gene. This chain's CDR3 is CASSERRGYGYTF. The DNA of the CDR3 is TGTGCCAGCAGTGAACGGCGTGGATATGGCTACACCTTC.

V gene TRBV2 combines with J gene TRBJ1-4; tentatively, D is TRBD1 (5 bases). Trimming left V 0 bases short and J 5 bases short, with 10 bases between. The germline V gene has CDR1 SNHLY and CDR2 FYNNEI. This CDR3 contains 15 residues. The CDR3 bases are TGTGCCAGCAGTGAAGCCGGGACCCGGAATGAAAAACTGTTTTTT. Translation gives CASSEAGTRNEKLFF.

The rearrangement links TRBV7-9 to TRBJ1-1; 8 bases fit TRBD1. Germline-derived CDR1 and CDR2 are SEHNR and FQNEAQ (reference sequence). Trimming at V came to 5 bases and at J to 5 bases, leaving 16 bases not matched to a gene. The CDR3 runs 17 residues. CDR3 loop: CASSPGQGRARGTEAFF. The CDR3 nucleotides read TGTGCCAGCAGCCCTGGACAGGGTAGGGCGAGGGGGACTGAAGCTTTCTTT. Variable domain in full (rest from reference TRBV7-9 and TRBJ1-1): DTGVSQNPRHKITKRGQNVTFRCDPISEHNRLYWYRQTLGQGPEFLTYFQNEAQLEKSRLLSDRFSAERPKGSFSTLEIQRTEQGDSAMYLCASSPGQGRARGTEAFFGQGTRLTVV.

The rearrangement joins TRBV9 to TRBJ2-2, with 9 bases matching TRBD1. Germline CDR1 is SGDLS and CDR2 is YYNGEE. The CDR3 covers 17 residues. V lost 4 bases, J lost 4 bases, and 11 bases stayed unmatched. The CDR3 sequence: CASSPGGGTGSTGELFF. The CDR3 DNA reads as TGTGCCAGCAGCCCCGGGGGCGGGACAGGGAGCACCGGGGAGCTGTTTTTT.

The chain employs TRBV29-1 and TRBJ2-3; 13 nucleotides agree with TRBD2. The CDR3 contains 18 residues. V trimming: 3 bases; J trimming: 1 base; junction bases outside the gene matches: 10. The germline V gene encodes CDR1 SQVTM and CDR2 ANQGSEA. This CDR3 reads CSVDRGTSGELGTDTQYF. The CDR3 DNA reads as TGCAGCGTTGACCGTGGGACTAGCGGGGAGCTTGGCACAGATACGCAGTATTTT.

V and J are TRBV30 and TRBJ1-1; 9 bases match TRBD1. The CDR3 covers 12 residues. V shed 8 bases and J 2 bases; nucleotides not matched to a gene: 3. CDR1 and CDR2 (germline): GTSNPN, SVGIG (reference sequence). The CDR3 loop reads CAGTGLNTEAFF. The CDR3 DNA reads TGTGCCGGGACAGGGCTAAACACTGAAGCTTTCTTT. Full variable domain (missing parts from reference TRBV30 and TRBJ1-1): SQTIHQWPATLVQPVGSPLSLECTVEGTSNPNLYWYRQAAGRGLQLLFYSVGIGQISSEVPQNLSASRPQDRQFILSSKKLLLSDSGFYLCAGTGLNTEAFFGQGTRLTVV.

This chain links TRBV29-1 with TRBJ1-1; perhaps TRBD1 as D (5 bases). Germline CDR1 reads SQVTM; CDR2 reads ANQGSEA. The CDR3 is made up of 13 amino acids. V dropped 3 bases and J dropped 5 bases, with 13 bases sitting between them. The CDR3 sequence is CSVEGQGGTEAFF. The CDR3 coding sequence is TGCAGCGTTGAGGGCCAGGGAGGGACTGAAGCTTTCTTT.

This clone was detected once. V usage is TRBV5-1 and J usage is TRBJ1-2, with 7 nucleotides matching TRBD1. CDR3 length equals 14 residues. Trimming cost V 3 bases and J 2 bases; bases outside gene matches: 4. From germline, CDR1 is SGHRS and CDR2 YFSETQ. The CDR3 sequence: CASSSTGANYGYTF. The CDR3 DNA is TGCGCCAGCAGCTCTACAGGGGCCAACTATGGCTACACCTTC.